These 3 T cell receptor beta chains were sequenced from one sample in a study of blood T cells in healthy people across ages. Alongside a J-beta primer mix, a sample-barcoded 5' primer served in a second PCR lasting roughly 6 to 11 cycles. TCRdb ran MiXCR on the 5' RACE reads and lists one entry per CDR3 protein. Of about 2 million distinct CDR3 sequences detected, about 50% appear once; the ten largest clones hold less than 2.5%. The specimen sequenced was blood. The receptors were gathered from a woman aged 40 to 50 in good health.

The J gene is TRBJ1-2, the V gene TRBV6-2 or TRBV6-3, with D unresolved. The V end was cut by 6 bases, the J end by 0 bases, with 8 bases between. This CDR3 has 13 residues. CDR1 is MNHEY, CDR2 SVGEGT, per germline. The CDR3 DNA sequence: TGTGCCAGCAGGGAGACCTCTAACTATGGCTACACCTTC. The encoded protein is CASRETSNYGYTF.

This clonotype was seen only a few times. V gene TRBV10-3 combines with J gene TRBJ2-1; possible D gene TRBD2, 5 bases. Germline CDR1 reads ENHRY; CDR2 reads SYGVKD. The CDR3 extends over 11 amino acids. V was cut by 9 bases and J by 7 bases, with 10 bases left in between. The CDR3 here is CAIAVWNEQFF. The CDR3 bases are TGTGCCATAGCGGTTTGGAATGAGCAGTTCTTC.

This sequence joins TRBV7-2 and TRBJ2-4; D unclear. Germline V gene data show CDR1 as SGHTA and CDR2 as FQGNSA. The CDR3 runs 15 residues. V was trimmed by 6 bases and J by 14 bases, leaving 26 bases between them. The CDR3 region is CASRPDAGTYSKEYF. The CDR3 DNA reads TGTGCCAGCAGACCAGACGCAGGAACGTATTCAAAGGAGTACTTC.